The clone carrying this T cell receptor (beta chain) was seen a few times. Its antigen is unknown. CDR3 regions were amplified by Arm-PCR using iRepertoire HTBI primers to build TCR beta libraries. TCRdb itself ran the multiplex PCR reads through MiXCR, one entry per CDR3 protein. This sample has around 450,000 distinct CDR3 sequences, with approximately 15% found just once. These data come from a study of regulatory T cells in long-lasting Graves disease. Study-level findings and limits: TRBV28 was favored in persistent disease, as were TRBJ1-2 and TRBJ2-5.

Looked up from germline, CDR1 is MNHEY and CDR2 is SVGAGI. This CDR3 comprises 13 residues. V lost 0 bases and J 6 bases, leaving 8 bases between the germline ends. The time point here: newly diagnosed GD, antithyroid drugs for less than 3 months. From RNA extracted from PBMCs, the TCR library was made. The sample was also reused in another study, on T cells in Graves' hyperthyroidism and ophthalmopathy.

The chain couples TRBV6-5 to TRBJ1-1; D not certain. This material consisted of peripheral blood mononuclear cells (PBMCs), taken at new diagnosis, from a patient treated with antithyroid drugs. This receptor was obtained from a woman between 40 and 55 years old with Graves disease. In nucleotides, the CDR3 is TGTGCCAGCAGTTACTCGTCATCTTCTGAAGCTTTCTTT. This sequence encodes CASSYSSSSEAFF.